Below, 10 T cell receptor beta chains from the same sample are listed, as sequenced in a study of shared T cell receptors in the human thymus. The method was immunoSEQ multiplex PCR; TCRdb's version includes in-frame clones alone and lacks a portion of them. The table has about 380,000 clones, 85% to 95% seen once; the top ten hold roughly 0.02%. Specimen: thymocytes. These receptor sequences come from a human donor.

The J gene is TRBJ2-1, the V gene TRBV4-1; 11 bases are a match to TRBD2. Germline assignment: CDR1 MGHRA and CDR2 YSYEKL. This CDR3 region has 15 residues. V shed 0 bases, J shed 12 bases, and the junction held 7 bases outside the gene matches. The DNA for the CDR3 is TGCGCCAGCAGCCAAGAAGGAACTAGCGGGAGTGGGCAGTTCTTC. It encodes CASSQEGTSGSGQFF.

The V call is TRBV6-5, the J call TRBJ2-1; TRBD1 aligns across 7 bases. V trimming: 7 bases; J trimming: 4 bases; junction bases outside the gene matches: 10. This CDR3 has 15 residues. Per the germline V gene, CDR1 is MNHEY and CDR2 is SVGAGI. The CDR3, as DNA: TGTGCCAGCAATTTTAGACAGGGTCTTTACAATGAGCAGTTCTTC. Its translation is CASNFRQGLYNEQFF.

In the case of this clone: Other DNA sequences within the sample encode an identical CDR3. The chain recombines TRBV29-1 with TRBJ2-5, with 7 bases identical to TRBD1. CDR1 SQVTM and CDR2 ANQGSEA come from the germline V gene. The CDR3 is 14 residues long. With V trimmed by 3 bases and J by 1 base, 5 bases remained unmatched. CDR3 amino acids: CSVEDRSTQETQYF. As DNA, the CDR3 is TGCAGCGTTGAGGACAGGTCCACCCAAGAGACCCAGTACTTC.

CDR3 sequence (DNA): TGCGCCAGCAGCCCCCGCGGGGGGCCTATCTCTGGAAACACCATATATTTT. This encodes CASSPRGGPISGNTIYF. The chain joins TRBV10-1 to TRBJ1-3; D is possibly TRBD1 (6 bases). Germline assignment: CDR1 WNHNN and CDR2 SYGVQD (reference sequence). This CDR3 has 17 residues. The ends were cut back, 6 bases at V and 0 bases at J, with 18 bases in the middle.

This chain joins TRBV28 and TRBJ2-3; perhaps TRBD2 as D (5 bases). From germline, CDR1 is MDHEN and CDR2 SYDVKM. The length of the CDR3 is 19 residues. V lost 6 bases and J lost 0, with 25 bases in between. CDR3 sequence: CASRVWALGGHPSTDTQYF. CDR3 coding DNA: TGTGCCAGCAGAGTTTGGGCCCTGGGCGGGCACCCTAGCACAGATACGCAGTATTTT. Filled out from reference TRBV28 and TRBJ2-3, the complete variable domain reads DVKVTQSSRYLVKRTGEKVFLECVQDMDHENMFWYRQDPGLGLRLIYFSYDVKMKEKGDIPEGYSVSREKKERFSLILESASTNQTSMYLCASRVWALGGHPSTDTQYFGPGTRLTVL.

This sequence joins TRBV6-5 and TRBJ2-3; the match to TRBD2 covers 9 bases. Germline V gene lookup returns CDR1 MNHEY and CDR2 SVGAGI. CDR3 length: 15 residues. The V and J ends lost 5 bases and 4 bases, in that order; junction bases with no gene match: 7. The CDR3 DNA follows: TGTGCCAGCAGTCCGAAGCGGGAGGAGGCAGATACGCAGTATTTT. This encodes CASSPKREEADTQYF.

This sequence joins TRBV15 and TRBJ2-5; a weak D match, TRBD2 (6 bases). Germline CDR1 LNHNV, CDR2 YYDKDF (reference sequence). This CDR3 comprises 19 residues. V gave up 3 bases and J gave up 3 bases, with 26 bases separating them. In DNA, the CDR3 is TGTGCCACCAGCAGCCGAGGTTTACCCAAGCGGGCGATCGAAGAGACCCAGTACTTC. Amino acid sequence: CATSSRGLPKRAIEETQYF.

The chain uses TRBV7-6 and TRBJ2-1; 11 nucleotides line up with TRBD1. Germline V gene sequence: CDR1 SGHVS, CDR2 FNYEAQ. CDR3 length equals 18 residues. J was trimmed by 14 bases and V by 5 bases; bases with no gene match: 23. The CDR3 DNA reads TGTGCCAGCAGCCCGCGAAGATTTCCGGGACAGGGGGTCGATGGGGAGTTCTTC. This gives the protein CASSPRRFPGQGVDGEFF.

J is TRBJ2-3 and V is TRBV19; 10 bases are a match to TRBD2. This CDR3 is built from 19 residues. Germline V lookup: CDR1 LNHDA, CDR2 SQIVND (reference sequence). Losses at the gene ends were 0 bases for V and 2 bases for J; bases not matched to a gene: 11. The CDR3 here is CASSIDPWLTSGTTDTQYF. Written as DNA, the CDR3 is TGTGCCAGTAGTATAGATCCCTGGTTAACTAGCGGGACCACAGATACGCAGTATTTT.

CDR3 bases: TGTGCCAGCAGTTTTGAAGGGCTTAGTCAGCCCCAGCATTTT. It is translated as CASSFEGLSQPQHF. The V call is TRBV28, the J call TRBJ1-5; D call uncertain. The CDR3 has 14 amino acids. Trimming removed 3 bases at V and 6 bases at J, with 12 bases between. Germline V gene lookup returns CDR1 MDHEN and CDR2 SYDVKM.